This TCR beta chain emerged from a study of blood T cell repertoires in COVID-19. Trimming took 5 bases from V and 7 from J, leaving 14 bases between them. There are 13 residues in the CDR3. From germline, CDR1 is MNHEY and CDR2 SVGAGI. Assay: immunoSEQ multiplex PCR; the TCRdb copy retains only in-frame clones and omits some. Found here are just under 65,000 clones, about 83% of them singletons; the top ten hold 6.3%. The sample taken for sequencing was peripheral blood. The chain employs TRBV6-5 and TRBJ1-1, with D possibly matching TRBD1 (6 bases). The TCR was taken from a human donor in a cohort sampled during active COVID-19. The CDR3: CASSTTQGLEAFF. The CDR3 nucleotides are TGTGCCAGCAGTACGACACAGGGTCTTGAAGCTTTCTTT.